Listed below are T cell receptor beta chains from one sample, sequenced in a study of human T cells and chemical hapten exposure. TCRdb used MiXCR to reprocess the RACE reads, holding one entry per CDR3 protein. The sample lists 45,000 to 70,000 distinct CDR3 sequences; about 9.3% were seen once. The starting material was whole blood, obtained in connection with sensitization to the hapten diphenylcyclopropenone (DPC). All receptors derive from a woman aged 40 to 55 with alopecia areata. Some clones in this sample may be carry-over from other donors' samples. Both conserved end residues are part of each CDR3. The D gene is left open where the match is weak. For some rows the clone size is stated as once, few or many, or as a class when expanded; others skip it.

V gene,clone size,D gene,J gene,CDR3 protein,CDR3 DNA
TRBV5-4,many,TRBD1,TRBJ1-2,CASSSPGQGWSGYTF,TGTGCCAGCAGCTCACCGGGACAGGGATGGTCTGGCTACACCTTC
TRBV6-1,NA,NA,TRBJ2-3,CASSEVGTGVSSRTDTQYF,TGTGCCAGCAGTGAAGTGGGGACGGGGGTGAGTTCGCGAACAGATACGCAGTATTTT
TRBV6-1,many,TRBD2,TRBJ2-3,CASDRTRLTDTQYF,TGTGCCAGCGACCGGACTAGACTCACAGATACGCAGTATTTT
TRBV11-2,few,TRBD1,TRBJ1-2,CASSLYLGQGNYGYTF,TGTGCCAGCAGCCTCTACCTGGGACAGGGGAACTATGGCTACACCTTC
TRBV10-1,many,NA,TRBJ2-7,CASMKGSYEQYF,TGCGCCAGCATGAAGGGGTCCTACGAGCAGTACTTC
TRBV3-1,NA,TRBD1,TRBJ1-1,CASSQKGQAITGAFF,TGTGCCAGCAGCCAGAAGGGACAGGCTATTACTGGAGCTTTCTTT
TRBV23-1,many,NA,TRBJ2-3,CASTQGFGTDTQYF,TGCGCCAGCACCCAGGGTTTTGGCACAGATACGCAGTATTTT
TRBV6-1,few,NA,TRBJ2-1,CASSDVSYFEQFF,TGTGCCAGCAGTGATGTCTCCTACTTTGAGCAGTTCTTC
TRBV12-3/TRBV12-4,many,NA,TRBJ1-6,CASSLSGGNSPLHF,TGTGCCAGCAGTTTATCCGGAGGAAATTCACCCCTCCACTTT
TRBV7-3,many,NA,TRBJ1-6,CASRLQGDNSPLHF,TGTGCCAGCAGACTACAGGGAGATAATTCACCCCTCCACTTT
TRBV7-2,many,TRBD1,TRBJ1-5,CASSPGQGRQPQHF,TGTGCCAGCAGCCCGGGACAGGGTAGACAGCCCCAGCATTTT
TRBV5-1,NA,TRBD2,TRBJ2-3,CASSRGLGGGATDTQYF,TGCGCCAGCAGCCGAGGCCTTGGCGGGGGGGCGACAGATACGCAGTATTTT
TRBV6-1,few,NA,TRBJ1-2,CASSERMRGHYGYTF,TGTGCCAGCAGTGAACGGATGCGGGGACACTATGGCTACACCTTC
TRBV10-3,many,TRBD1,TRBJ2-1,CAISPPGTGYNEQFF,TGTGCCATCAGTCCCCCCGGGACAGGGTACAATGAGCAGTTCTTC
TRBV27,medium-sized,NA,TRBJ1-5,CASSLLKGPQHF,TGTGCCAGCAGTTTATTGAAGGGGCCCCAGCATTTT
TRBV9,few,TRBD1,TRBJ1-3,CASSGLQGVGNTIYF,TGTGCCAGCAGCGGGCTTCAGGGGGTTGGAAACACCATATATTTT
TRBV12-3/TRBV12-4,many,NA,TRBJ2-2,CASSSFSNTGELFF,TGTGCCAGCAGCTCGTTCTCGAACACCGGGGAGCTGTTTTTT
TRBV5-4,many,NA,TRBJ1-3,CASSLAPGLISGNTIYF,TGTGCCAGCAGCTTGGCGCCAGGGCTCATCTCCGGAAACACCATATATTTT
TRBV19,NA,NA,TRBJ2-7,CASRSQGAYEQYF,TGTGCCAGTAGATCGCAGGGAGCTTACGAGCAGTACTTC
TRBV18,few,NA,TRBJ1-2,CASSPPGELGYGYTF,TGTGCCAGCTCACCACCCGGGGAGTTGGGCTATGGCTACACCTTC
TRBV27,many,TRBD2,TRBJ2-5,CASALSSGGPGSQYF,TGTGCCAGCGCTCTATCTAGCGGGGGGCCCGGGTCCCAGTACTTC
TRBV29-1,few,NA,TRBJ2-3,CSVGRYTDTQYF,TGCAGCGTTGGGAGGTACACAGATACGCAGTATTTT
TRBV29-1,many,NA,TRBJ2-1,CSVQPGGVGNEQFF,TGCAGCGTCCAACCAGGCGGGGTAGGCAATGAGCAGTTCTTC
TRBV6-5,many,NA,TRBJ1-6,CATRRSRSSPLHF,TGTGCCACCAGGAGGAGTCGGAGTTCACCCCTCCACTTT
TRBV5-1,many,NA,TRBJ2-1,CASSLGTLVEQFF,TGCGCCAGCAGCTTGGGGACCCTCGTAGAGCAGTTCTTC
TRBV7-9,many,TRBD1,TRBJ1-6,CASSFRRDRETNSPLHF,TGTGCCAGCAGCTTTCGCCGGGACAGGGAAACTAATTCACCCCTCCACTTT
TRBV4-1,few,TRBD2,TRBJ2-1,CASSHPLPAGGRNEQFF,TGCGCCAGCAGCCACCCTCTTCCAGCGGGGGGCCGCAATGAGCAGTTCTTC
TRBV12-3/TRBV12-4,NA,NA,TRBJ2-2,CASSLDGNTGELFF,TGTGCCAGCAGTTTAGACGGGAACACCGGGGAGCTGTTTTTT